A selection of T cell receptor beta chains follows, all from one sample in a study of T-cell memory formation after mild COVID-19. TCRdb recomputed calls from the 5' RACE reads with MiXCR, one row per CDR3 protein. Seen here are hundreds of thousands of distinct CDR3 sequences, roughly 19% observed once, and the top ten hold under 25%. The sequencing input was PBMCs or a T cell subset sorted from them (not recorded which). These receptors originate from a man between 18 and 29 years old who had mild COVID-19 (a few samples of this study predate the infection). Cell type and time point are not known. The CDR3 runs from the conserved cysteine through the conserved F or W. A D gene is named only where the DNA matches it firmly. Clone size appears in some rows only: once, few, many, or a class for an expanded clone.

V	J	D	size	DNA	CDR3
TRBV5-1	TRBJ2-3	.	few	TGCGCCAGCAGCCAGGGGTCCTCCACAGATACGCAGTATTTT	CASSQGSSTDTQYF
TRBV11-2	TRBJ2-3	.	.	TGTGCCAGCAGCTTAGGCGGGGCCTCGAGATATGTCGGATCCACAGATACGCAGTATTTT	CASSLGGASRYVGSTDTQYF
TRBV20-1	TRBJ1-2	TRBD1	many	TGCAGTGCTAGCCAGGGGGCTAACTATGGCTACACCTTC	CSASQGANYGYTF
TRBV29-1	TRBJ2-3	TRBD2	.	TGCAGTGGACGGGCTAGCGGGACAGATACGCAGTATTTT	CSGRASGTDTQYF
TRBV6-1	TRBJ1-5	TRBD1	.	TGTGCCAGCAGGCAGACAGGGGGCCAGCCCCAGCATTTT	CASRQTGGQPQHF
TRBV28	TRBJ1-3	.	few	TGTGCCAGCAGTCCAATATTAATGGGAAACACCATATATTTT	CASSPILMGNTIYF
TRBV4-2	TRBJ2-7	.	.	TGTGCCAGCAGCCAAGATCTCGGCAGGGGGGCTAGCGAGCAGTACTTC	CASSQDLGRGASEQYF
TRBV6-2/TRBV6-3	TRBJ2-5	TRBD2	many	TGTGCCAGCAGTCCGAGCGGGGGGGCTGAGACCCAGTACTTC	CASSPSGGAETQYF
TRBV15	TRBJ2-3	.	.	TGTGCCACCAGCACCCCGGGCCCCGCAGATACGCAGTATTTT	CATSTPGPADTQYF
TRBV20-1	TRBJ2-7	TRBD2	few	TGCAGTGCCCGACTAGCGGGGGGGCGGGAGCAGTACTTC	CSARLAGGREQYF
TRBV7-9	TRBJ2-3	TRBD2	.	TGTGCCAGCAGCTTAGGACTAGCGGGGGGCCCCACAGATACGCAGTATTTT	CASSLGLAGGPTDTQYF
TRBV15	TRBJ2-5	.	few	TGTGCCACCAGCAGAGATCCTGCAGAGACCCAGTACTTC	CATSRDPAETQYF
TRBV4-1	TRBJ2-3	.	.	TGCGCCAGCAGCCAAGAGGCCCGCACTAATACGCAGTATTTT	CASSQEARTNTQYF
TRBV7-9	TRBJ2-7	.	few	TGTGCCAGCAGCCGCAGGGGAGCGGACGAGCAGTACTTC	CASSRRGADEQYF
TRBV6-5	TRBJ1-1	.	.	TGTGCCAGCAGTGAAACACCCGGGACACAGAACACTGAAGCTTTCTTT	CASSETPGTQNTEAFF
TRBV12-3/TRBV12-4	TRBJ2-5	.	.	TGTGCCAGCAGTTTAGCGTGGGGGCTAGAGACCCAGTACTTC	CASSLAWGLETQYF
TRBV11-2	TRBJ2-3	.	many	TGTGCCAGCAGTTCAGGGTGGGATACGCAGTATTTT	CASSSGWDTQYF
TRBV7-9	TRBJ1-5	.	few	TGTGCCAGCAGCTTCTCAGGGGCTAGCAATCAGCCCCAGCATTTT	CASSFSGASNQPQHF
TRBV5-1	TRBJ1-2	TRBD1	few	TGCGCCAGCAGCCCGGGACAGAGCGTCTATGGCTACACCTTC	CASSPGQSVYGYTF
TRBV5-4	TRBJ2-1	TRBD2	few	TGTGCCAGCAGCAACCCGGTCGGGGGGGTCTACAATGAGCAGTTCTTC	CASSNPVGGVYNEQFF
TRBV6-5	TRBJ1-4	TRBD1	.	TGTGCCAGCAGTCACGGACAGGGGGTGAACGAAAAACTGTTTTTT	CASSHGQGVNEKLFF
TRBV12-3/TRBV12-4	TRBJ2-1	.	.	TGTGCCAGCAGTTTCGGTCAAAGTCGGACCGTAAATGAGCAGTTCTTC	CASSFGQSRTVNEQFF
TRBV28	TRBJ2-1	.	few	TGTGCCAGCAGTACCCCCAGGCGGCAGTTCTTC	CASSTPRRQFF
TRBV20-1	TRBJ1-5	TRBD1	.	TGCAGTGCAAGACTACCGACGGGACAGGGGTTCAATCAGCCCCAGCATTTT	CSARLPTGQGFNQPQHF
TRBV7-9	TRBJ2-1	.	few	TGTGCCAGCAGCTTAGGGGGGGCCTGGAATGAGCAGTTCTTC	CASSLGGAWNEQFF
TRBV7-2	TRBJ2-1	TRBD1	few	TGTGCCAGCAGCCTAACAGGGGGGTATGAGCAGTTCTTC	CASSLTGGYEQFF
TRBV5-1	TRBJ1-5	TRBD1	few	TGCGCCAGCAGCTTCTTCCCGGGACAGGGCAATCAGCCCCAGCATTTT	CASSFFPGQGNQPQHF
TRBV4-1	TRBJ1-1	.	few	TGCGCCAGCAGCCAAGATCCGTACTTTCGGGCTGAAGCTTTCTTT	CASSQDPYFRAEAFF
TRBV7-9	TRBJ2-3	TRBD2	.	TGTGCCAGCAGCTTAGGCTCCGGTCGGGGGGGCACAGATACGCAGTATTTT	CASSLGSGRGGTDTQYF
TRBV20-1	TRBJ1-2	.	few	TGCAGTGCTCCCAGAGACGGGACGCGGGGCTACACCTTC	CSAPRDGTRGYTF
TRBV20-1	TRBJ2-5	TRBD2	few	TGCAGTGCTAGCCCTTCTAGCGGGGGGCCATCGACCCAGTACTTC	CSASPSSGGPSTQYF
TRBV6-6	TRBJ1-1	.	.	TGTGCCAGCAGTAGAAGGGGGGATGAAGCTTTCTTT	CASSRRGDEAFF
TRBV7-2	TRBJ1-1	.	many	TGTGCCAGCAGCTTAGAACAGGACACTGAAGCTTTCTTT	CASSLEQDTEAFF
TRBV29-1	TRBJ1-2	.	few	TGCAGCGTTTCCCCCAGGATCTTGAACACCTTC	CSVSPRILNTF
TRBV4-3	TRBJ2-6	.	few	TGCGCCAGCAGCCAAGATCTGAAAGGTTCCGGGGCCAACGTCCTGACTTTC	CASSQDLKGSGANVLTF
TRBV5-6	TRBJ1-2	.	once	TGTGCCAGCAGCTTGGTTCGGGGGGCGATGGACTATGGCTACACCTTC	CASSLVRGAMDYGYTF
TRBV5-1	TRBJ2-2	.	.	TGCGCCAGCAGCTTGGTAACGACGTACACCGGGGAGCTGTTTTTT	CASSLVTTYTGELFF
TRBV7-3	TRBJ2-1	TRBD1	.	TGTGCCAGCGGACAGGGGGCCGAAACTGAGCAGTTCTTC	CASGQGAETEQFF
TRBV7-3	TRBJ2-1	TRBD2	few	TGTGCCAGCAGCGCCAGCGGGGGGGCATCCTACAATGAGCAGTTCTTC	CASSASGGASYNEQFF
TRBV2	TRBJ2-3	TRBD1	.	TGTGCAACGGGGACAGAATACACAGATACGCAGTATTTT	CATGTEYTDTQYF
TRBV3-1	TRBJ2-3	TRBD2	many	TGTGCCAGCAGCCAAAAGGGACTAGCGGGGGGCCTTCGAACAGATACGCAGTATTTT	CASSQKGLAGGLRTDTQYF
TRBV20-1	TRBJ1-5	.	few	TGCAGTGCTCCGCAGGGTGGAGATCAGCCCCAGCATTTT	CSAPQGGDQPQHF
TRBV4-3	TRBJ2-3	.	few	TGCGCCAGCAGCCAAGATCGGTCAGGGCTCGGCGATACGCAGTATTTT	CASSQDRSGLGDTQYF
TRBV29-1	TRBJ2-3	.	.	TGCAGCGTTGGGACAGGCACAGATACGCAGTATTTT	CSVGTGTDTQYF
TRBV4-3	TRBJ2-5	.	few	TGCGCCAGCAGCCAAGAAGCAGTGCAACAAGAGACCCAGTACTTC	CASSQEAVQQETQYF
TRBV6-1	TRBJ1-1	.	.	TGTGCCAGCAGTGAATTCGAGGGATTTGAAGCTTTCTTT	CASSEFEGFEAFF
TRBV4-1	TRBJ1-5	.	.	TGCGCCAGCAGCCAAATTATTAGCCGCGGGCCCCAGCATTTT	CASSQIISRGPQHF
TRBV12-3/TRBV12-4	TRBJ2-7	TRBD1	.	TGTGCCAGCAGTTTGGACAGGATCTACGAGCAGTACTTC	CASSLDRIYEQYF